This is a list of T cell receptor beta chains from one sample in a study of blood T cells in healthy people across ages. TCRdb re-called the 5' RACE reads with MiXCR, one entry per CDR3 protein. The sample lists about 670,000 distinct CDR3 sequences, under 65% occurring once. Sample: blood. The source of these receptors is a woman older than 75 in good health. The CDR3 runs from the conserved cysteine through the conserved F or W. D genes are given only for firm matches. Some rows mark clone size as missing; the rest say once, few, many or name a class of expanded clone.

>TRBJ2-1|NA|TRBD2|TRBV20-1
TGCAGTGCTTCCCCCGGGGGGGGCGATGAGCAGTTCTTC
CSASPGGGDEQFF
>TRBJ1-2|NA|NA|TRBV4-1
TGCGCCAGCAGCCTAAAGAGCGGAGGGGCGGACTATGGCTACACCTTC
CASSLKSGGADYGYTF
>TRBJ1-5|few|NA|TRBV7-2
TGTGCCAGCAGCTTAGGGAGGGACAATCAGCCCCAGCATTTT
CASSLGRDNQPQHF
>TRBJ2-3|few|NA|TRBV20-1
TGCAGTGCTAGTGGGGGTCCTACAGATACGCAGTATTTT
CSASGGPTDTQYF
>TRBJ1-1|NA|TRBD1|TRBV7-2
TGTGCCAGCAGCTTAGCGCGTAGGGGGCACCTGAACACTGAAGCTTTCTTT
CASSLARRGHLNTEAFF
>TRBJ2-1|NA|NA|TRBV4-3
TGCGCCAGCAGCCAAGATTCCCCCGGGCCATACAATGAGCAGTTCTTC
CASSQDSPGPYNEQFF
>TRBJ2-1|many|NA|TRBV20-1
TGCAGTGCTAGAGCTCAGGGGGGGGTCCATGAGCAGTTCTTC
CSARAQGGVHEQFF
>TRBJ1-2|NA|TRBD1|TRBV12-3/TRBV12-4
TGTGCCAGCACCGGGACAGGGTTCTCCTTGCGAGGCTACACCTTC
CASTGTGFSLRGYTF
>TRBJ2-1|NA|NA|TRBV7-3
TGTGCCGGCAGCTCCCTCGGGTCCGCAAATGAGCAGTTCTTC
CAGSSLGSANEQFF
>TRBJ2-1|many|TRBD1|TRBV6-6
TGTGCCAGCAGCCAGACAGGGGACATTTACAATGAGCAGTTCTTC
CASSQTGDIYNEQFF
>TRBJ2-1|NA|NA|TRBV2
TGTGCCAGCAGTGAAGGCCAGGGGACGGGCAATGAGCAGTTCTTC
CASSEGQGTGNEQFF
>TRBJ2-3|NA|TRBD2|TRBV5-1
TGCGCCAGCAGACCCGGGACTAGCGTAATAGATACGCAGTATTTT
CASRPGTSVIDTQYF
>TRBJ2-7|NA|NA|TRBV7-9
TGTGCCAGCAGCTTAGACGGAGGTGCCGTCGAGCAGTACTTC
CASSLDGGAVEQYF
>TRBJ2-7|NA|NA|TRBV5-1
TGCGCCAGCAGCTGGGAAAAAGAGAGCCACGAGCAGTACTTC
CASSWEKESHEQYF
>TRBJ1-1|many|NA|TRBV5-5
TGTGCCAGCAGCCTAGCAAGGGCTCCTGAAGCTTTCTTT
CASSLARAPEAFF
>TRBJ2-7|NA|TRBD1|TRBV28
TGTGCCAGCAGTTTGTCCGGGACAGGGGGAAACGAGCAGTACTTC
CASSLSGTGGNEQYF
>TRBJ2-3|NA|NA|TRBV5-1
TGCGCCAGCAGCTTTCCGGGGGCGCCGGGCCAATATACGCAGAATTTT
CASSFPGAPGQYTQNF
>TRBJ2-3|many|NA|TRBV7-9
TGTGCCAGCAGCTTAACAGGGAGTGTGGCAGATACGCAGTATTTT
CASSLTGSVADTQYF
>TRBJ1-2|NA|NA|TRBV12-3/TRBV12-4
TGTGCCAGCAGTCACAGGGTCCGGAACTATGGCTACACCTTC
CASSHRVRNYGYTF
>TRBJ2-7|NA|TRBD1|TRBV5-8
TGTGCCAGCAGCTCCAGGGGGTATCCCCATTACGAGCAGTACTTC
CASSSRGYPHYEQYF
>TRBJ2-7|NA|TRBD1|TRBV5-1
TGCGCCAGCAGCCGGGACAGGGGTTTTGACGAGCAGTACTTC
CASSRDRGFDEQYF
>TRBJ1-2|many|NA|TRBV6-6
TGTGCCAGCAGTTATGTAAGCCTTAACTATGGCTACACCTTC
CASSYVSLNYGYTF
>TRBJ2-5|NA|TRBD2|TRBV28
TGTGCCAGCGGAAAACTAGCGGGAGTGGCCCAAGAGACCCAGTACTTC
CASGKLAGVAQETQYF
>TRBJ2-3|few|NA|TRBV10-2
TGCGCCAGCAGTGAGCCGAGGGGGAGTGGGGCCACAGATACGCAGTATTTT
CASSEPRGSGATDTQYF
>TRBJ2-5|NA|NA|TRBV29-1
TGCAGCGTTGGGGCCCGGGGCGAAAGTATCCAGTACTTC
CSVGARGESIQYF
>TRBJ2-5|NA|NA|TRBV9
TGTGCCAGCAGCGTAGTTCCAAGCCTAGAGACCCAGTACTTC
CASSVVPSLETQYF
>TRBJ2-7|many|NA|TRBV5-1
TGCGCCAGCAGCTTGGCGGAGGGTTACGAGCAGTACTTC
CASSLAEGYEQYF
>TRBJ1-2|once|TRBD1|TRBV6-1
TGTGCCAGTCAGAACGGACAGGGGTATGGCTACACCTTC
CASQNGQGYGYTF
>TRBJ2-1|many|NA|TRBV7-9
TGTGCCAGCAGCCAATTTGGAGGGAACCCACTTTACAATGAGCAGTTCTTC
CASSQFGGNPLYNEQFF
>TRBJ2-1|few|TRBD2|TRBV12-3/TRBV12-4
TGTGCCAGCAGTTTTTTAAGCGGGATTTCCTACAATGAGCAGTTCTTC
CASSFLSGISYNEQFF
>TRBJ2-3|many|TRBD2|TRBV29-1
TGCAGCGCCCCAGTCGGGGGGGATACGCAGTATTTT
CSAPVGGDTQYF
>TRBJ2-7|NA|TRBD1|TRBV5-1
TGCGCCAGCAGCTCCAGGGGGCCATCCTACGAGCAGTACTTC
CASSSRGPSYEQYF
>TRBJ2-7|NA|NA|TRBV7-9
TGTGCCAGCAGCCAGCCGACCAGAGGACAGCTCTCCTACGAGCAGTACTTC
CASSQPTRGQLSYEQYF
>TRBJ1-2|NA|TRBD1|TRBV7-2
TGTGCCAGCAGCTTCGGGACAGAGAACTATGGCTACACCTTC
CASSFGTENYGYTF
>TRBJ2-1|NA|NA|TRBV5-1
TGCGCCAGCAGCTTGCGCGGGGATACCTACAATGAGCAGTTCTTC
CASSLRGDTYNEQFF
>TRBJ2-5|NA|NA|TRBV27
TGTGCCAGCAGTTCGGACCAAGAGACCCAGTACTTC
CASSSDQETQYF
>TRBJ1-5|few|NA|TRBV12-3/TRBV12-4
TGTGCCAGCAGACCTACAGGGATTAGCAATCAGCCCCAGCATTTT
CASRPTGISNQPQHF
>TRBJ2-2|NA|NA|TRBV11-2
TGTGCCAGCAGCTTAGAGCCGTCGGCCGGGGAGCTGTTTTTT
CASSLEPSAGELFF